This T cell receptor (beta chain) was retrieved from a study of T cell responses to AZD1222 COVID-19 vaccine. Study-level results: Clonal diversity may have been underestimated, and the donors were mostly white British, with more females than males. In all cases, repertoires were sampled only after the peak T cell response. The study reported that nearly half of spike-specific TCRs target unmutated variant regions.

Second doses that came at about 4 or about 12 weeks were put together. Only in-frame clones appear in the TCRdb table, and some are missing; sequencing was by immunoSEQ multiplex PCR. This sample has 65,000 to 90,000 clones, with approximately 89% found just once. V was pared by 4 bases and J by 6 bases, with 6 bases of the junction left unmatched. This CDR3 has 14 amino acids. The germline V gene encodes CDR1 SNHLY and CDR2 FYNNEI. Points on this clone: As yet, its antigen is unknown.

The rearrangement uses TRBV2 and TRBJ1-1; 9 bases are shared with TRBD1. This material consisted of peripheral blood, taken 28 days after the second AZD1222 dose. The source of this sequence is an adult who received the AZD1222 COVID-19 vaccine. The CDR3 sequence is CASSAGTGLAEAFF. The DNA for the CDR3 is TGTGCCAGCAGTGCTGGGACAGGGCTAGCTGAAGCTTTCTTT.